The 22 T cell receptor beta chains listed next were all sequenced from one sample in a study of blood T cell repertoires in COVID-19. The protocol was immunoSEQ multiplex PCR, while the TCRdb copy is restricted to in-frame clones and leaves out a portion. The repertoire holds fewer than 200,000 clones, with around two thirds as singletons. Source material: peripheral blood. The receptors were gathered from a woman of 80 years or more with acute or convalescent COVID-19.

CDR3 region: CAWSPGFNQPQHF. The DNA of the CDR3 is TGTGCCTGGAGTCCGGGGTTCAATCAGCCCCAGCATTTT. The chain couples TRBV30 to TRBJ1-5, with no clear D. The germline V gene encodes CDR1 GTSNPN and CDR2 SVGIG (reference sequence). Trimming removed 2 bases at V and 3 bases at J, with 8 bases between. The CDR3 is made up of 13 amino acids. Filled out from reference TRBV30 and TRBJ1-5, the complete variable domain reads SQTIHQWPATLVQPVGSPLSLECTVEGTSNPNLYWYRQAAGRGLQLLFYSVGIGQISSEVPQNLSASRPQDRQFILSSKKLLLSDSGFYLCAWSPGFNQPQHFGDGTRLSIL.

The rearrangement links TRBV7-9 to TRBJ1-2; a possible D gene is TRBD1 (5 bases). This CDR3 is built from 18 residues. Germline V gives CDR1 SEHNR, CDR2 FQNEAQ (reference sequence). The ends were cut back, 6 bases at V and 8 bases at J, with 31 bases in the middle. The CDR3 nucleotides are TGTGCCAGCAGAAAAGCGCAGGGCCGTATACTCGAAATGGGCGGCTACACCTTC. It specifies CASRKAQGRILEMGGYTF.

The V gene is TRBV7-8, the J gene TRBJ1-6; 9 bases are shared with TRBD1. This CDR3 comprises 15 residues. After removal of 5 bases from V and 7 bases from J, the junction contained 6 bases not matched to a gene. Germline CDR1 and CDR2: SGHVS and FQNEAQ. The CDR3 nucleotides read TGTGCCAGCAGCCCCGAACAGGGGGCGAATTCACCCCTCCACTTT. Translation gives CASSPEQGANSPLHF.

The chain combines TRBV6-5 with TRBJ2-7; 13 nucleotides agree with TRBD2. This CDR3 comprises 14 residues. The ends lost 6 bases at V and 2 bases at J; junction bases unmatched: 1. Germline values: CDR1 MNHEY, CDR2 SVGAGI. CDR3 region: CASRGLAGPYEQYF. The CDR3 region has the DNA TGTGCCAGCAGGGGACTAGCGGGACCCTACGAGCAGTACTTC.

This clone was counted between two and nine times. The gene calls are TRBV5-4 and TRBJ1-3; D perhaps matches TRBD1 (5 bases). Looked up from germline, CDR1 is SGHNT and CDR2 is YYREEE (reference sequence). The V and J ends lost 0 bases and 3 bases respectively, with 16 bases between them. CDR3 length: 17 amino acids. The CDR3, as DNA: TGTGCCAGCAGCTTGGAGCCAGGGCCGCCGCATGGAAACACCATATATTTT. It translates to CASSLEPGPPHGNTIYF.

The rearrangement joins TRBV4-1 to TRBJ2-7; TRBD2 agrees at 9 bases. CDR1 and CDR2 from the germline V gene are MGHRA and YSYEKL. The J segment lost 2 bases and the V segment lost 1 base, leaving 3 bases of the junction unmatched. This CDR3 spans 15 amino acids. CDR3 in amino acids: CASSQGVAGAYEQYF. CDR3 DNA sequence: TGCGCCAGCAGCCAAGGGGTAGCGGGGGCCTACGAGCAGTACTTC.

This chain links TRBV19 with TRBJ2-6; D is possibly TRBD1 (6 bases). This CDR3 is built from 13 residues. The germline V gene has CDR1 LNHDA and CDR2 SQIVND (reference sequence). V lost 6 bases, J lost 3 bases, and 6 bases lay in between. The CDR3 protein is CASRQGGANVLTF. CDR3 coding DNA: TGTGCCAGTAGACAGGGTGGGGCCAACGTCCTGACTTTC.

The gene calls are TRBV7-2 and TRBJ2-1, with 8 bases identical to TRBD1. Germline lookup yields CDR1 SGHTA and CDR2 FQGNSA. The CDR3 totals 14 residues. Trimming took 5 bases from V and 6 from J; bases not matched to a gene: 6. The DNA of the CDR3 is TGTGCCAGCAGCGCGGACAGGGTTATCAATGAGCAGTTCTTC. Translation: CASSADRVINEQFF.

The chain employs TRBV11-3 and TRBJ2-6; 7 nucleotides match TRBD1. CDR3 length: 19 amino acids. V shed 1 base and J 0 bases; nucleotides not matched to a gene: 9. The germline V gene encodes CDR1 SGHNT and CDR2 YENEEA. The CDR3 is CASSLVETGAASGANVLTF. CDR3 nucleotide sequence: TGTGCCAGCAGCTTAGTCGAAACAGGGGCAGCCTCTGGGGCCAACGTCCTGACTTTC.

V gene TRBV6-6 combines with J gene TRBJ1-1; D gene uncertain. Germline lookup yields CDR1 MNHNY and CDR2 SVGAGI (reference sequence). Trimming cost V 4 bases and J 1 base, with 10 bases left between them. This CDR3 is 14 amino acids long. The CDR3 DNA reads TGTGCCAGCAGTTTGGACGGGGAGAACACTGAAGCTTTCTTT. Protein product: CASSLDGENTEAFF.

This clone was counted between two and nine times. This chain uses TRBV28 with TRBJ2-5, with D maybe TRBD2 (5 bases). CDR3 size: 14 residues. From germline, CDR1 is MDHEN and CDR2 SYDVKM. V was cut by 6 bases and J by 2 bases, with 13 bases left in between. The CDR3 sequence: CASRTGNQQETQYF. The DNA of the CDR3 is TGTGCCAGCAGAACCGGGAACCAACAAGAGACCCAGTACTTC.

The chain carries TRBV2 and TRBJ1-2; 9 bases fit TRBD1. Germline V gene data show CDR1 as SNHLY and CDR2 as FYNNEI. The ends lost 3 bases at V and 8 bases at J; junction bases unmatched: 7. CDR3 length: 14 amino acids. CDR3 residues: CASSDRTGAEGYTF. The DNA of the CDR3 is TGTGCCAGCAGTGACAGGACAGGGGCTGAGGGCTACACCTTC. Using reference TRBV2 and TRBJ1-2 for the parts outside the CDR3, the full variable domain is EPEVTQTPSHQVTQMGQEVILRCVPISNHLYFYWYRQILGQKVEFLVSFYNNEISEKSEIFDDQFSVERPDGSNFTLKIRSTKLEDSAMYFCASSDRTGAEGYTFGSGTRLTVV.

The V gene is TRBV5-1, the J gene TRBJ2-2, with 8 bases aligning to TRBD2. The CDR3 runs 17 residues. The ends lost 0 bases at V and 7 bases at J; junction bases unmatched: 11. Germline V gene sequence: CDR1 SGHRS, CDR2 YFSETQ. The CDR3 region is CASSLAKRESLGGELFF. DNA for the CDR3: TGCGCCAGCAGCTTGGCCAAGCGGGAGTCTCTGGGCGGGGAGCTGTTTTTT. Combining the CDR3 with reference TRBV5-1 and TRBJ2-2 gives the whole variable domain KAGVTQTPRYLIKTRGQQVTLSCSPISGHRSVSWYQQTPGQGLQFLFEYFSETQRNKGNFPGRFSGRQFSNSRSEMNVSTLELGDSALYLCASSLAKRESLGGELFFGEGSRLTVL.

The gene calls are TRBV4-3 and TRBJ2-5; D is uncertain. This CDR3 region has 15 residues. Germline V lookup: CDR1 LGHNA, CDR2 YSLEER. Trimming stripped 4 bases from V and 5 bases from J, with 17 bases between. The CDR3 here is CASSPGVGQAETQYF. The CDR3 nucleotides read TGCGCCAGCAGCCCCGGTGTGGGCCAGGCCGAGACCCAGTACTTC.

This clone appeared a few times. The rearrangement uses TRBV28 and TRBJ2-1; TRBD2 might be the D (6 bases). V was pared by 7 bases and J by 7 bases, with 23 bases between. The CDR3 has 16 amino acids. Germline V gene data show CDR1 as MDHEN and CDR2 as SYDVKM. The CDR3 region is CASTSGAGTERNEQFF. In DNA, the CDR3 is TGTGCCAGCACATCCGGGGCAGGGACTGAACGGAATGAGCAGTTCTTC.

This rearrangement joins TRBV2 to TRBJ1-5; D gene unclear. The CDR3 consists of 13 residues. Germline values: CDR1 SNHLY, CDR2 FYNNEI. V dropped 2 bases and J dropped 8 bases, with 10 bases sitting between them. In DNA, the CDR3 is TGTGCCAGCAGTGAATGGTACTCTGAGCCCCAGCATTTT. It specifies CASSEWYSEPQHF. Combining the CDR3 with reference TRBV2 and TRBJ1-5 gives the whole variable domain EPEVTQTPSHQVTQMGQEVILRCVPISNHLYFYWYRQILGQKVEFLVSFYNNEISEKSEIFDDQFSVERPDGSNFTLKIRSTKLEDSAMYFCASSEWYSEPQHFGDGTRLSIL.

CDR3 in DNA: TGTGCCAGCAGTGAAGGTGTGTATAGCAATCAGCCCCAGCATTTT. Translation gives CASSEGVYSNQPQHF. The genes are TRBV6-1 and TRBJ1-5; D unresolved. V was shortened by 1 base and J by 0 bases, with 7 bases between the two germline ends. There are 15 residues in the CDR3. CDR1 MNHNS and CDR2 SASEGT come from the germline V gene.

The V and J genes are TRBV27 and TRBJ2-7; 14 bases fit TRBD2. The CDR3 loop spans 16 amino acids. The ends lost 6 bases at V and 4 bases at J; junction bases unmatched: 8. The germline gives CDR1 MNHEY, CDR2 SMNVEV (reference sequence). CDR3 sequence reads: CASSTGTSGSMYEQYF. In DNA form, the CDR3 reads TGTGCCAGCAGCACCGGGACTAGCGGGAGTATGTACGAGCAGTACTTC.

The rearrangement joins TRBV27 to TRBJ2-2, with 8 bases matching TRBD2. V gave up 4 bases and J gave up 0 bases; unmatched junction bases: 4. CDR3 length: 16 amino acids. Germline V gives CDR1 MNHEY, CDR2 SMNVEV (reference sequence). The CDR3 reads CASSSRLATNTGELFF. The CDR3 region has the DNA TGTGCCAGCAGTTCTAGACTAGCGACGAACACCGGGGAGCTGTTTTTT.

The gene calls are TRBV27 and TRBJ2-6, with TRBD2 matching over 7 bases. Trimming removed 0 bases from V and 4 bases from J; junction bases left unmatched: 3. Germline-derived CDR1 and CDR2 are MNHEY and SMNVEV (reference sequence). This CDR3 is 16 amino acids long. DNA of the CDR3: TGTGCCAGCAGTTTATCCGGGGGGAACGGGGCCAACGTCCTGACTTTC. Amino acids: CASSLSGGNGANVLTF.

The chain carries TRBV2 and TRBJ1-1, with a possible D match to TRBD1 (6 bases). In germline, CDR1 is SNHLY, CDR2 FYNNEI. With 6 bases removed from V and 5 bases from J, the gap between germline ends came to 22 bases. The CDR3 has 16 residues. The CDR3: CASRTGGSGLATEAFF. The CDR3 DNA reads as TGTGCCAGCAGGACGGGGGGCTCGGGTCTGGCGACTGAAGCTTTCTTT.

The chain combines TRBV11-2 with TRBJ2-3; maybe TRBD2 (5 bases). This CDR3 comprises 16 residues. Germline V CDR1 and CDR2: SGHAT, FQNNGV. Trimming pared 1 base from V and 0 bases from J, leaving 11 bases between. The CDR3 protein is CASSLGSLASTDTQYF. CDR3 in DNA: TGTGCCAGCAGCTTAGGTTCCCTAGCTAGCACAGATACGCAGTATTTT.